The rows below give T cell receptor beta chains drawn from one sample of a study of blood T cells in healthy people across ages. TCRdb reprocessed the 5' RACE reads with MiXCR, giving one entry per CDR3 protein. Among around 1.5 million distinct CDR3 sequences listed, around 36% were seen once. Sequences were obtained from blood. These receptors all come from a woman in her twenties or thirties in good health. CDR3s include the opening cysteine and the closing phenylalanine or tryptophan. Clone size is given for some rows only: seen once, a few or many times, or a class if the clone is expanded.

cdr3_length | clone_size | v_call | cdr3_aa
15 | . | TRBV27 | CAGSLYRQGAYEQYF
16 | . | TRBV7-9 | CASSLSRSNLFYKQYF
13 | few | TRBV30 | CACSLGSRDTQYF
15 | . | TRBV5-1 | CASSLGGLGADTQYF
17 | . | TRBV6-2/TRBV6-3 | CASSYERARTLTNTQYF
17 | few | TRBV7-9 | CASSLVHIRDSNTEAFF
14 | . | TRBV30 | CAWSYGTGIDTQYF
14 | . | TRBV6-1 | CASSEARRVNEQFF
14 | few | TRBV27 | CASPLEVDQETQYF
16 | . | TRBV3-1 | CASSQESLAVYNEQFF
16 | . | TRBV18 | CASSPPNSGRGDEQFF
13 | few | TRBV19 | CASSRDRERGYTF
13 | . | TRBV20-1 | CSGWLRGDYEQYF
16 | few | TRBV3-1 | CASSQVETGVSDEQFF
13 | few | TRBV9 | CASSVDVRGEQYF
12 | few | TRBV20-1 | CSNRQGASEQFF
14 | few | TRBV6-2/TRBV6-3 | CASGLAYSYNEQFF
15 | many | TRBV20-1 | CSARDGTSGSGEQYF
16 | . | TRBV30 | CAWSPRGSLVTGELFF
18 | . | TRBV10-3 | CAISETDRATHSTDTQYF
20 | many | TRBV4-1 | CASSQAGIRLAGARTDTQYF
11 | few | TRBV6-2/TRBV6-3 | CASSTYYGYTF
15 | few | TRBV7-3 | CASSLSVVNYNEQFF
17 | few | TRBV9 | CASSLADEDRSNTEAFF
14 | . | TRBV27 | CASRILGGGEKLFF
16 | . | TRBV5-6 | CASSSRKGQGGPEQYF
14 | . | TRBV5-1 | CASSLVGQLGEQYF
15 | few | TRBV7-9 | CASSLGDRAQETQYF
15 | few | TRBV20-1 | CSARPHIGARTEAFF
15 | . | TRBV3-1 | CASSQGLRVWETQYF
18 | . | TRBV20-1 | CSARDQVQSGRSTDTQYF
13 | . | TRBV12-3/TRBV12-4 | CASRGGERETQYF
16 | . | TRBV12-3/TRBV12-4 | CASWSKGQGNTGELFF
17 | . | TRBV11-2 | CASSLVGIISRYTEAFF
15 | . | TRBV9 | CASSVRWGLQETQYF
15 | few | TRBV9 | CASSVVPGQGYEQYF
13 | few | TRBV6-4 | CASSEYPEGTQYF
14 | many | TRBV6-5 | CASSLDRFTDTQYF
16 | . | TRBV4-2 | CTSSQTGTSGRYEQYF
16 | . | TRBV20-1 | CSARDREQSSYNEQFF
13 | . | TRBV20-1 | CSAGFGFAAPQYF
14 | few | TRBV4-1 | CASSQVRGNQPQHF
15 | few | TRBV27 | CTSRLGLAYSNEQFF
12 | . | TRBV27 | CASRNVDYGYTF
15 | few | TRBV27 | CASSLRGQGVYEQYF
14 | few | TRBV29-1 | CSVVGTGGTDTQYF
15 | few | TRBV6-4 | CASSDRTLSNQPQHF
14 | once | TRBV2 | CASSVAESYNEQFF
18 | . | TRBV5-6 | CASSPAGGRTIAENIQYF
11 | few | TRBV7-9 | CASLSVTEAFF
14 | . | TRBV9 | CASSVGGEVYEQYF
15 | . | TRBV6-1 | CASSELGGQGSGYTF
13 | . | TRBV6-2/TRBV6-3 | CASSYLRAAEQYF
15 | once | TRBV6-5 | CASRPQLASTDTQYF
18 | few | TRBV4-1 | CASSQMGLVGGPRETQYF